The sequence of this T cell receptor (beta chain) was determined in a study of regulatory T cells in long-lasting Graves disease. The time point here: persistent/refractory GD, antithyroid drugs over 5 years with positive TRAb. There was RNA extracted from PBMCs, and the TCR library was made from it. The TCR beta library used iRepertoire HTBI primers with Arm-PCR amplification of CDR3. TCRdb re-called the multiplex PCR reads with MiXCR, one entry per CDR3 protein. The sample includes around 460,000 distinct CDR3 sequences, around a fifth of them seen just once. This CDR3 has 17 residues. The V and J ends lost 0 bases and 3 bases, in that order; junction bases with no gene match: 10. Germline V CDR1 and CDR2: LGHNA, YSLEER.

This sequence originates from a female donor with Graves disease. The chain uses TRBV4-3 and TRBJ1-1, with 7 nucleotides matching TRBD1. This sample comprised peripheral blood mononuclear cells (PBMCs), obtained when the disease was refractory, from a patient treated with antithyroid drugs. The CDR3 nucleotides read TGCGCCAGCAGCCAAGATAATAAGGGGGCGGGGGACACTGAAGCTTTCTTT. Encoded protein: CASSQDNKGAGDTEAFF.